This is a list of T cell receptor beta chains from one sample in a study of Graves' ophthalmopathy and Graves' hyperthyroidism. TCRdb re-analysed the multiplex PCR reads in MiXCR, keeping a single row per CDR3 protein. The profile shows approximately 700,000 distinct CDR3 sequences, about 44% of them singletons. Sequencing was performed on peripheral blood. All receptors come from an adult man with Graves' ophthalmopathy. The CDR3 runs from the conserved cysteine through the conserved F or W. The order of the fields is V gene, clone size, J gene, D gene, CDR3 protein, CDR3 DNA. The D gene is left open where the match is weak. A clone size is listed for some rows: how often the clone was seen (once, few, many), or a class if it is expanded.

v_call: TRBV7-9
clone_size: few
j_call: TRBJ2-5
d_call: -
cdr3_aa: CASSHSRTGSQETQYF
cdr3_nt: TGTGCCAGCAGCCACTCTAGAACAGGGAGCCAAGAGACCCAGTACTTC

v_call: TRBV24-1
clone_size: few
j_call: TRBJ1-1
d_call: -
cdr3_aa: CATSDYTGLEAFF
cdr3_nt: TGTGCCACCAGTGATTATACAGGGTTAGAAGCTTTCTTT

v_call: TRBV7-9
clone_size: many
j_call: TRBJ1-6
d_call: TRBD1
cdr3_aa: CASSPGTGDNSPLHF
cdr3_nt: TGTGCCAGCAGCCCCGGGACAGGGGATAATTCACCCCTCCACTTT

v_call: TRBV9
clone_size: few
j_call: TRBJ1-2
d_call: TRBD1
cdr3_aa: CASSQGQGMRGYTF
cdr3_nt: TGTGCCAGCAGCCAGGGACAGGGGATGAGAGGCTACACCTTC

v_call: TRBV24-1
clone_size: -
j_call: TRBJ1-5
d_call: -
cdr3_aa: CAWTPGGGEGPQHF
cdr3_nt: TGTGCCTGGACCCCTGGGGGGGGCGAGGGGCCCCAGCATTTT

v_call: TRBV7-9
clone_size: many
j_call: TRBJ1-1
d_call: -
cdr3_aa: CASSWGARTEAFF
cdr3_nt: TGTGCCAGCAGCTGGGGGGCGCGGACTGAAGCTTTCTTT

v_call: TRBV29-1
clone_size: -
j_call: TRBJ2-7
d_call: -
cdr3_aa: CSVQGSGTRTYEQCF
cdr3_nt: TGCAGCGTTCAGGGGAGCGGGACAAGGACCTACGAGCAGTGCTTC

v_call: TRBV29-1
clone_size: -
j_call: TRBJ2-6
d_call: TRBD1
cdr3_aa: CSVGTGLSGANVLTF
cdr3_nt: TGCAGCGTTGGGACAGGGCTATCTGGGGCCAACGTCCTGACTTTC

v_call: TRBV7-9
clone_size: many
j_call: TRBJ1-1
d_call: -
cdr3_aa: CASSLRVPEAFF
cdr3_nt: TGTGCCAGCAGCTTAAGAGTTCCTGAAGCTTTCTTT

v_call: TRBV7-2
clone_size: -
j_call: TRBJ2-3
d_call: TRBD2
cdr3_aa: CASSPTSGNTDTQYF
cdr3_nt: TGTGCCAGCAGCCCTACTAGCGGGAACACAGATACGCAGTATTTT

v_call: TRBV14
clone_size: many
j_call: TRBJ1-6
d_call: -
cdr3_aa: CASSRGGKSPLHF
cdr3_nt: TGTGCCAGCAGCCGGGGTGGCAAGTCACCCCTCCACTTT

v_call: TRBV9
clone_size: once
j_call: TRBJ2-2
d_call: TRBD2
cdr3_aa: CASSPTLTSGRIGGELFF
cdr3_nt: TGTGCCAGCAGCCCAACCCTGACTAGCGGGAGGATTGGCGGGGAGCTGTTTTTT

v_call: TRBV15
clone_size: -
j_call: TRBJ1-4
d_call: -
cdr3_aa: CATSRDRTTNEKLFF
cdr3_nt: TGTGCCACCAGCAGAGACCGGACAACTAATGAAAAACTGTTTTTT

v_call: TRBV19
clone_size: few
j_call: TRBJ2-7
d_call: TRBD1
cdr3_aa: CASSLQTGDAQYF
cdr3_nt: TGTGCCAGTAGTCTACAGACAGGGGATGCGCAGTACTTC

v_call: TRBV28
clone_size: few
j_call: TRBJ2-7
d_call: -
cdr3_aa: CATTPSEEYEQYF
cdr3_nt: TGTGCCACCACTCCCAGTGAAGAGTACGAGCAGTACTTC

v_call: TRBV7-2
clone_size: many
j_call: TRBJ2-6
d_call: -
cdr3_aa: CASSLETSGANVLTF
cdr3_nt: TGTGCCAGCAGCTTAGAAACCTCTGGGGCCAACGTCCTGACTTTC

v_call: TRBV7-2
clone_size: -
j_call: TRBJ2-5
d_call: TRBD2
cdr3_aa: CASSSISGRAGETQYF
cdr3_nt: TGTGCCAGCAGCTCCATCAGCGGGAGGGCCGGAGAGACCCAGTACTTC

v_call: TRBV6-5
clone_size: -
j_call: TRBJ1-4
d_call: TRBD1
cdr3_aa: CASSRGQEGEKLFF
cdr3_nt: TGTGCCAGCAGCCGGGGACAGGAGGGTGAAAAACTGTTTTTT

v_call: TRBV29-1
clone_size: many
j_call: TRBJ2-5
d_call: TRBD1
cdr3_aa: CSVGAGGWEETQYF
cdr3_nt: TGCAGCGTTGGAGCAGGGGGCTGGGAGGAGACCCAGTACTTC

v_call: TRBV5-4
clone_size: -
j_call: TRBJ2-5
d_call: -
cdr3_aa: CASARGPSQETQYF
cdr3_nt: TGTGCCAGCGCGAGGGGACCCAGCCAAGAGACCCAGTACTTC

v_call: TRBV25-1
clone_size: -
j_call: TRBJ1-4
d_call: -
cdr3_aa: CASSGARGYEKLFF
cdr3_nt: TGTGCCAGCAGTGGTGCCCGCGGGTATGAAAAACTGTTTTTT

v_call: TRBV28
clone_size: -
j_call: TRBJ1-6
d_call: -
cdr3_aa: CASGIPGPPLHF
cdr3_nt: TGTGCCAGCGGAATTCCTGGGCCACCCCTCCACTTT

v_call: TRBV6-4
clone_size: few
j_call: TRBJ2-7
d_call: -
cdr3_aa: CASSGVGHEQYF
cdr3_nt: TGTGCCAGCAGTGGGGTCGGGCACGAGCAGTACTTC

v_call: TRBV19
clone_size: -
j_call: TRBJ2-2
d_call: TRBD2
cdr3_aa: CASSIDPFGLANIGELFF
cdr3_nt: TGTGCCAGTAGTATAGATCCCTTCGGACTAGCGAACATCGGGGAGCTGTTTTTT

v_call: TRBV29-1
clone_size: -
j_call: TRBJ1-1
d_call: -
cdr3_aa: CSPNVGAEAFF
cdr3_nt: TGCAGCCCCAACGTTGGGGCTGAAGCTTTCTTT

v_call: TRBV7-9
clone_size: -
j_call: TRBJ1-2
d_call: TRBD1
cdr3_aa: CASSLGQGAGNTF
cdr3_nt: TGTGCCAGCAGCTTGGGACAGGGGGCTGGAAACACCTTC

v_call: TRBV6-5
clone_size: -
j_call: TRBJ1-6
d_call: -
cdr3_aa: CASSYSRDGLHSPLHF
cdr3_nt: TGTGCCAGCAGTTACTCCCGGGACGGGCTGCATTCACCCCTCCACTTT

v_call: TRBV10-2
clone_size: many
j_call: TRBJ2-7
d_call: -
cdr3_aa: CASRASAGNSYEQYF
cdr3_nt: TGCGCCAGCAGGGCATCAGCGGGTAACTCCTACGAGCAGTACTTC

v_call: TRBV7-9
clone_size: -
j_call: TRBJ2-6
d_call: -
cdr3_aa: CASSHRQGANVLTF
cdr3_nt: TGTGCCAGCAGCCACCGACAGGGGGCCAACGTCCTGACTTTC